This T cell receptor (beta chain) emerged from a study of chemoradiotherapy in HPV16-positive cancers. As for the study in general: Candidate HPV-specific T-cell clones and common TCR motifs came from functional assays in a couple of HPV16-positive patients.

Measured with immunoSEQ multiplex PCR; TCRdb has only the in-frame clones, and not every one. The sample has approximately 23,000 clones; more than 90% are singletons. The CDR3 loop spans 14 amino acids. The V and J ends lost 0 bases and 2 bases respectively, with 8 bases between them. In germline, CDR1 is SGHNT, CDR2 YYREEE (reference sequence). To note about this clone: What it binds is unknown.

Findings of the study overall: Non-HPV-specific T cells did not expand in tumors during treatment, whereas candidate HPV-specific clones and E7-related motifs did. In HPV16-positive patients, HPV-responsive T-cell expansion tracked better recurrence-free survival.

The sequencing here drew on blood, taken from a patient who underwent chemoradiotherapy. The chain combines TRBV5-4 with TRBJ1-1; D ambiguous. The receptor was derived from a human donor with HPV-associated anogenital cancer. Here the CDR3 DNA reads TGTGCCAGCAGCTTGGGACAAGTTAACACTGAAGCTTTCTTT. As protein: CASSLGQVNTEAFF.